The T cell receptor (beta chain) described here comes from a study of beta chain features in type 1 diabetes. Every bit of the isolated RNA underwent reverse transcription, so sequencing read expressed TCRB transcripts. Clones were sequenced by immunoSEQ multiplex PCR, and TCRdb holds only the in-frame ones, with some missing. The repertoire holds several thousand clones, with approximately 80% as singletons. The germline gives CDR1 SGHDT, CDR2 YYEEEE. J gave up 0 bases and V 1 base, and 11 bases lay outside the gene matches. This CDR3 has 18 residues. This sequence was found in a woman younger than 30 in good health. The chain is built from TRBV5-6 and TRBJ2-3, with 7 bases identical to TRBD2. Specimen: Tregs from blood. CDR3 region: CASSLRVSGLLSTDTQYF. The CDR3 DNA is TGTGCCAGCAGCTTGCGCGTTAGCGGGTTGCTTAGCACAGATACGCAGTATTTT.